The source of this T cell receptor beta chain is a study of control samples from healthy donors and cancer patients. Assay used: immunoSEQ multiplex PCR; TCRdb lists only in-frame clones, some missing. The data hold roughly 130,000 clones, with just under 95% observed a single time. Trimming took off 2 bases at V and 5 bases at J, with 8 bases between the two ends. Looked up from germline, CDR1 is GTSNPN and CDR2 is SVGIG (reference sequence). The CDR3 covers 12 residues. In its sample, this clone was seen once. Sequencing was carried out using PBMCs. This TCR was recovered from a man aged 60 to 75 with colorectal cancer. The chain has TRBV30 and TRBJ2-3; D is unclear. CDR3 bases: TGTGCCTGGAGTCCCTCGGGAGATACGCAGTATTTT. It encodes CAWSPSGDTQYF.